The clone carrying this TCR beta chain was seen a handful of times. Antigen unknown. V trimming: 7 bases; J trimming: 6 bases; junction bases outside the gene matches: 11. The CDR3 contains 15 residues. The data stem from a study of T-cell memory formation after mild COVID-19. General observations from the study: Some clones that responded were present in memory (sampled pre-infection), which suggests cross-reactive memory joined.

TCRdb reanalysed the 5' RACE reads using MiXCR and keeps one entry per CDR3 protein. The sample shows around 440,000 distinct CDR3 sequences, 15% to 20% of them seen only once. The sequenced sample was PBMCs or a T cell subset sorted from them (not recorded which). The TCR sequence derives from an adult woman who had mild COVID-19 (a few samples of this study predate the infection). Cell type and time point are not known. This sequence joins TRBV12-3 or TRBV12-4 and TRBJ2-3; 9 bases are a match to TRBD2. The CDR3 protein is CASTLSGGLADTQYF. The CDR3 DNA sequence: TGTGCCAGCACACTAAGCGGGGGGCTCGCCGATACGCAGTATTTT.